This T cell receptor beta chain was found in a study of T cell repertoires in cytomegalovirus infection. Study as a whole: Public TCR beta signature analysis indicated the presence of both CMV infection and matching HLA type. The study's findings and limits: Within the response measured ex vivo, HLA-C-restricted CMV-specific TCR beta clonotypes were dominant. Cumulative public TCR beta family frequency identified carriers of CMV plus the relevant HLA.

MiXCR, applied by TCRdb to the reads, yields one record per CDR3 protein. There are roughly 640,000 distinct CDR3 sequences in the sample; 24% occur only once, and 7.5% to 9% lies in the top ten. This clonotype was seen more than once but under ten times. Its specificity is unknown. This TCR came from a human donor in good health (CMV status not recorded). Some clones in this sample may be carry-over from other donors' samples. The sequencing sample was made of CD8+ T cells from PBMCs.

The CDR3 DNA reads as TGTGCCAGCAGCTTAGTCGGCGGGAGGGTTCCGGCTGAAGCTTTCTTT. Protein: CASSLVGGRVPAEAFF. This chain uses TRBV7-9 with TRBJ1-1; D is ambiguous. Germline V gives CDR1 SEHNR, CDR2 FQNEAQ (reference sequence). This CDR3 is 16 amino acids long. V lost 1 base, J lost 6 bases, and 18 bases lay in between.